Shown below are 3 T cell receptor beta chains from a single sample sequenced in a study of cytomegalovirus exposure and HLA in healthy donors. Both 60 Vbeta primers and 13 Jbeta primers went into the PCR. Profiled with immunoSEQ multiplex PCR; TCRdb holds only in-frame clones, not every one. The sample has around 53,000 clones, nearly 85% seen once; the top ten hold about 1.4%. The sequenced material came from PBMCs. The receptors originated from a young man in good health and CMV-seronegative.

The chain couples TRBV19 to TRBJ2-7; 10 bases are a match to TRBD1. The CDR3 extends over 13 amino acids. The germline gives CDR1 LNHDA, CDR2 SQIVND (reference sequence). Losses at the gene ends were 8 bases for V and 11 bases for J; bases not matched to a gene: 12. CDR3: CASQIRDRGYEYF. DNA for the CDR3: TGTGCCAGTCAAATCCGGGACAGGGGTTATGAGTACTTC.

The chain carries TRBV7-2 and TRBJ2-2; 7 bases map to TRBD1. CDR1 and CDR2 (germline): SGHTA, FQGNSA. The V segment lost 5 bases and the J segment 6 bases; nucleotides outside the gene matches: 6. The CDR3 is made up of 14 amino acids. The CDR3 is CASSRQGSSGELFF. The CDR3 DNA sequence: TGTGCCAGCAGCCGACAGGGATCTTCCGGGGAGCTGTTTTTT.

The CDR3 region has the DNA TGTGCCAGCTCACCAAAACAGGGAACCGGGGAGCTGTTTTTT. This encodes CASSPKQGTGELFF. The chain is built from TRBV18 and TRBJ2-2, with D tentatively TRBD1 (6 bases). The V end was cut by 2 bases, the J end by 5 bases, with 9 bases between. CDR1 is KGHSH, CDR2 LQKENI, per germline. This CDR3 spans 14 amino acids. Based on the CDR3 plus reference TRBV18 and TRBJ2-2, the full variable domain is NAGVMQNPRHLVRRRGQEARLRCSPMKGHSHVYWYRQLPEEGLKFMVYLQKENIIDESGMPKERFSAEFPKEGPSILRIQQVVRGDSAAYFCASSPKQGTGELFFGEGSRLTVL.